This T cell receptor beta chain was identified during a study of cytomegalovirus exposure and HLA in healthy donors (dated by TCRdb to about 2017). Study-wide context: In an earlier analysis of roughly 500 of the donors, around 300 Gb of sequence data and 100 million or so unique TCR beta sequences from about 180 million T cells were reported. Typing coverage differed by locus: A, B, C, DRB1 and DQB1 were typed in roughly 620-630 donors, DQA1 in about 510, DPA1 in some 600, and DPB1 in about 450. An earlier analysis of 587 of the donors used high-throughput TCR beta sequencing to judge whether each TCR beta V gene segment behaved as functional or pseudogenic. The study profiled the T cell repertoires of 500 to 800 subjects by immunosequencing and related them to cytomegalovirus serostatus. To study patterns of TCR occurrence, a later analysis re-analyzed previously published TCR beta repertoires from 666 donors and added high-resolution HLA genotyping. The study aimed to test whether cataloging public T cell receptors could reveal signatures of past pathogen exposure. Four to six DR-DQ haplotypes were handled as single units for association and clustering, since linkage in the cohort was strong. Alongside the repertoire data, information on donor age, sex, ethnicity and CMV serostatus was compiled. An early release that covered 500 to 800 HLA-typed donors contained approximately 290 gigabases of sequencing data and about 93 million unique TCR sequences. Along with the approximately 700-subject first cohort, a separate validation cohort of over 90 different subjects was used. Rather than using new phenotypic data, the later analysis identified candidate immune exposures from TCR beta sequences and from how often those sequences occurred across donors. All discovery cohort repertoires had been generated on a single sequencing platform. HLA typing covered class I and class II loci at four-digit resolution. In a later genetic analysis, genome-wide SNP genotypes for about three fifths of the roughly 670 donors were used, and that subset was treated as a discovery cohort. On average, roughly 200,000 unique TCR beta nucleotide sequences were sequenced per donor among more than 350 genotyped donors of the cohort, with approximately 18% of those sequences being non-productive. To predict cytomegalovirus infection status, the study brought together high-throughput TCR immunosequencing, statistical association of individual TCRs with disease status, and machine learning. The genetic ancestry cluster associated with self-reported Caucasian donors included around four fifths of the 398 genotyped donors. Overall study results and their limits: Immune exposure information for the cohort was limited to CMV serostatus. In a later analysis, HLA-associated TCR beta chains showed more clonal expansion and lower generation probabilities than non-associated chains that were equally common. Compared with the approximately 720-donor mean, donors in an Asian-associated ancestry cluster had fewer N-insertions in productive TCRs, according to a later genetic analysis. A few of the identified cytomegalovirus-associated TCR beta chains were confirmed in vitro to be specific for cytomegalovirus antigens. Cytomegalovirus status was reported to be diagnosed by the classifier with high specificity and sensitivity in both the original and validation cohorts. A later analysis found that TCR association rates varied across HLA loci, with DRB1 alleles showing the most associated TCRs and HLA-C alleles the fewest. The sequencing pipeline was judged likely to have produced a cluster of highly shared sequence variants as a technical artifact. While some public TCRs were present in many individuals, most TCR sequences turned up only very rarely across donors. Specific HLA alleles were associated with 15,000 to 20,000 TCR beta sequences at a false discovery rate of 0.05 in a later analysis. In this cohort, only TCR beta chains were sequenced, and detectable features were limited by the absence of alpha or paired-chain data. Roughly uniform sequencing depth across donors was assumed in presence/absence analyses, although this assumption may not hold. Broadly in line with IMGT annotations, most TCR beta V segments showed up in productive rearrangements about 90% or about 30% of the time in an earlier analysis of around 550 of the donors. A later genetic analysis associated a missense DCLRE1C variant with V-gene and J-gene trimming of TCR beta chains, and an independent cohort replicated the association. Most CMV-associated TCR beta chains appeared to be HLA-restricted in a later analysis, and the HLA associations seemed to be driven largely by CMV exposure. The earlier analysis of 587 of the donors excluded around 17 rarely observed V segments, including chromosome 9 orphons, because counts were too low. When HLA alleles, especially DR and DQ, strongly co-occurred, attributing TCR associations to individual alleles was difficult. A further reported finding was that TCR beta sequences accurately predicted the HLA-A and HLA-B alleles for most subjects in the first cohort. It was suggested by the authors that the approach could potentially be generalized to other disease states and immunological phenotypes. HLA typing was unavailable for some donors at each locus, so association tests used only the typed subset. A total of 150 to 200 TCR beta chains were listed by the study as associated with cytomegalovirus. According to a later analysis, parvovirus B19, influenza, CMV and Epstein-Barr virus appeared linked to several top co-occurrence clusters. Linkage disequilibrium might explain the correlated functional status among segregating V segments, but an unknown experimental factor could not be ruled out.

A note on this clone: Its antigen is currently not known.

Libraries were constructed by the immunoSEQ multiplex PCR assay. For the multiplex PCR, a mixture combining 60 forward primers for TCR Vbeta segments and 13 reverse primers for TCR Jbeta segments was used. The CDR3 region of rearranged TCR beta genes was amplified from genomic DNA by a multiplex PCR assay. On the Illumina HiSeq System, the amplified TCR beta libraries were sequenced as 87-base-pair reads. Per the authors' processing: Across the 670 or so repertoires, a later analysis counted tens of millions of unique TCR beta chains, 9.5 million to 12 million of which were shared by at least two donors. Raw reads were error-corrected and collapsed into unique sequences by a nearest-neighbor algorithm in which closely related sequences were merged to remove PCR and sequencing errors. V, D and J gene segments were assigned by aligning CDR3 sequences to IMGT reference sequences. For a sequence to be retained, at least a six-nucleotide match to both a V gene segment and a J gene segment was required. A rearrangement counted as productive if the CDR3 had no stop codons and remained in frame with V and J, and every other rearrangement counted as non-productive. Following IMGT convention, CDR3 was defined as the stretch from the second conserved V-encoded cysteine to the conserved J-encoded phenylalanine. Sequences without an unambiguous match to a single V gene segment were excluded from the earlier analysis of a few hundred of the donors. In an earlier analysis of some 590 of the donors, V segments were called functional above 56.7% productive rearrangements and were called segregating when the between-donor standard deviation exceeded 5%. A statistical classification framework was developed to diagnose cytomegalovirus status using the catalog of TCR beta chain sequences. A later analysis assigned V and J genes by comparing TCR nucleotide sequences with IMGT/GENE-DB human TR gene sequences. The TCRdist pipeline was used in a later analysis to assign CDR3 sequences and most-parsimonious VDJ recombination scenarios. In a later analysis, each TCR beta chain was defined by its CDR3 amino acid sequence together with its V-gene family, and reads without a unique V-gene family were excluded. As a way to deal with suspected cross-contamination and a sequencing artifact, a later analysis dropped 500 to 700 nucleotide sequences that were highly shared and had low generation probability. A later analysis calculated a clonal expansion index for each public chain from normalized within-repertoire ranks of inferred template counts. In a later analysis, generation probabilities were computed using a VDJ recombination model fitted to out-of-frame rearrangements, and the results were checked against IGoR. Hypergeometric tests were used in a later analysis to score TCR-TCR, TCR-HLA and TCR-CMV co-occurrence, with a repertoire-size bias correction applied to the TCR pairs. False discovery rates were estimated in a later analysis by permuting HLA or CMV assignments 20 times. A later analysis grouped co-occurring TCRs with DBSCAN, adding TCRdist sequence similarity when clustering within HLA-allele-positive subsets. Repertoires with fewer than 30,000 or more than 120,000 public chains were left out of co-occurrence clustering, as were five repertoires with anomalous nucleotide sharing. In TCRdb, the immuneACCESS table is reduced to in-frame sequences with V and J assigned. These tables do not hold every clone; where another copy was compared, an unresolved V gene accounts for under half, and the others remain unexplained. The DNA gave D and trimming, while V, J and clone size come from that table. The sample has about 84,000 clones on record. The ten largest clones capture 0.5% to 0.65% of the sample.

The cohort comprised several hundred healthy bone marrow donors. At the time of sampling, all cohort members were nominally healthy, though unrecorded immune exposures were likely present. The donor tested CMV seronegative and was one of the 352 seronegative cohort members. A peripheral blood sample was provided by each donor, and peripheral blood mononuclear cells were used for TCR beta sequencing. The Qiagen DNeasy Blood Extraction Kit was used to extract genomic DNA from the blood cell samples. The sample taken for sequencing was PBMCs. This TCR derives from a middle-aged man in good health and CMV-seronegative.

CDR3 reads: CASSSRGSPLHF. The DNA sequence is as follows: TGTGCCAGCAGCTCAAGGGGTTCACCCCTCCACTTT. The rearranged chain carries TRBV7-9 and TRBJ1-6; perhaps TRBD1 is the D gene, with 5 bases matching. The cysteine opens and the phenylalanine closes a CDR3 of 12 amino acids. The kept DNA is CDR3 alone, 36 bases in frame from the first base. CDR1 and CDR2, looked up from the germline V gene (reference sequence), are SEHNR and FQNEAQ. V is pared back by 4 bases and J by 9 bases, with 7 bases lying between the germline termini.